Listed below are T cell receptor beta chains from one sample, sequenced in a study of blood T cells in healthy people across ages. TCRdb re-called the 5' RACE reads with MiXCR, one entry per CDR3 protein. The repertoire has about 1.6 million distinct CDR3 sequences, almost 35% of them found once; the top ten carry approximately 10%. What was sequenced was blood. These receptors were taken from a woman aged 25 to 39 in good health. The CDR3 runs from the conserved cysteine through the conserved F or W. A D gene is named only where the DNA matches it firmly. Not every row has a clone size; where given, it reads once, few, many or a size class.

cdr3_nt	cdr3_aa	v_call	clone_size	d_call	j_call
TGCAGTGCTAGAGAGAGTACAGGGAGATCCTACAATGAGCAGTTCTTC	CSARESTGRSYNEQFF	TRBV20-1	few	.	TRBJ2-1
TGTGCCAGCAGCCTCGACAGGGGGATCTACGAGCAGTACTTC	CASSLDRGIYEQYF	TRBV11-2	.	TRBD1	TRBJ2-7
TGTGCCAGCAGCTTGGGGTGGGCAGGGAGCTCCTACGAGCAGTACTTC	CASSLGWAGSSYEQYF	TRBV27	.	.	TRBJ2-7
TGCAGTGCTAGACCGGGACAGGCTTACGAGCAGTACTTC	CSARPGQAYEQYF	TRBV20-1	few	TRBD1	TRBJ2-7
TGTGCCAGCAGCGTAGATAGCGGGAGGGCCCGTGATGAGCAGTTCTTC	CASSVDSGRARDEQFF	TRBV9	.	TRBD2	TRBJ2-1
TGTGCCAGCAGTGAACGACAGGGCAATTCACCCCTCCACTTT	CASSERQGNSPLHF	TRBV25-1	.	TRBD1	TRBJ1-6
TGTGCCAGCACCGGGACTAGCGGGAGATTATACGAGCAGTACTTC	CASTGTSGRLYEQYF	TRBV6-1	few	TRBD2	TRBJ2-7
TGCGCCAGCAGCTTGACGGACAGGGATGGGAAGACCCAGTACTTC	CASSLTDRDGKTQYF	TRBV7-9	.	TRBD1	TRBJ2-5
TGCGCCAGCAGCGCGACTAGCGCCTGCACAGATACGCAGTATTTT	CASSATSACTDTQYF	TRBV5-1	.	TRBD2	TRBJ2-3
TGCGCCAGCAGCCAGCAACAGGGGATTGTTGGCTATGGCTACACCTTC	CASSQQQGIVGYGYTF	TRBV4-1	.	TRBD1	TRBJ1-2
TGCGCCAGCAGCCAACCACGGACAGGGGATTCTAACTATGGCTACACCTTC	CASSQPRTGDSNYGYTF	TRBV4-1	.	TRBD1	TRBJ1-2
TGCAGCGTAGATAGGGACGTAGAGACCCAGTACTTC	CSVDRDVETQYF	TRBV20-1	few	.	TRBJ2-5
TGCAGTGCAGCCCTAGCGGGAGGCCCTACCTCCATGGATACGCAGTATTTT	CSAALAGGPTSMDTQYF	TRBV20-1	few	TRBD2	TRBJ2-3
TGCGCCAGCAGCTTGGGGGGACAGGGGGCCCAAGAGACCCAGTACTTC	CASSLGGQGAQETQYF	TRBV5-1	few	TRBD1	TRBJ2-5
TGCGCCAGCAGCTTGGCCTGGACAGGGGTAATTGGCGGGGAGCTGTTTTTT	CASSLAWTGVIGGELFF	TRBV5-1	many	TRBD1	TRBJ2-2
TGTGCCAGCAGCCGAGGACAGGGGGCGTTCGACGAGCAGTACTTC	CASSRGQGAFDEQYF	TRBV13	.	TRBD1	TRBJ2-7
TGTGCCAGCAGACTGACTAGCGGGACTGAGTTCTTC	CASRLTSGTEFF	TRBV6-5	.	TRBD2	TRBJ2-1
TGTGCCAGCAGCGAAAAGGGGGACACCGGGGAGCTGTTTTTT	CASSEKGDTGELFF	TRBV9	.	.	TRBJ2-2
TGCAGTGCTAGAGATGGCCCTTACAATGAGCAGTACTTC	CSARDGPYNEQYF	TRBV20-1	few	.	TRBJ2-5
TGTGCCAGCAGTCGGGGGTTTGGTGGCTACACCTTC	CASSRGFGGYTF	TRBV27	.	.	TRBJ1-2
TGTGCCAGCAGCTTGGGGCGAATAACCTACGAGCAGTACTTC	CASSLGRITYEQYF	TRBV7-8	.	.	TRBJ2-7
TGTGCCAGCAGTTTTCAGGGGGACAGGGAACGTAGAGATACGCAGTATTTT	CASSFQGDRERRDTQYF	TRBV27	few	TRBD1	TRBJ2-3
TGTGCCACCAGCTCCTTAATGGTGGCAGATACGCAGTATTTT	CATSSLMVADTQYF	TRBV15	.	.	TRBJ2-3
TGTGCCACCAGTAAGGGAAAGGACAATCAGCCCCAGCATTTT	CATSKGKDNQPQHF	TRBV24-1	few	.	TRBJ1-5
TGCAGCACCCAGGGGGCCGTTAATGAAAAACTGTTTTTT	CSTQGAVNEKLFF	TRBV29-1	many	TRBD1	TRBJ1-4
TGTGCCAGCAGCCCCCCTCGCGGGAAAGCGGGCTACACCTTC	CASSPPRGKAGYTF	TRBV12-3/TRBV12-4	few	.	TRBJ1-2
TGTGCCAGCAGCCAGACGACTAGCGGGGGTTCCGAGCAGTACTTC	CASSQTTSGGSEQYF	TRBV3-1	.	TRBD2	TRBJ2-7
TGTGCCAGCAGTTCATCGGAGTTTAACAATGAGCAGTTCTTC	CASSSSEFNNEQFF	TRBV12-3/TRBV12-4	few	.	TRBJ2-1
TGTGTCAGCTCATCGGGACTAGACTATGAGCAGTTCTTC	CVSSSGLDYEQFF	TRBV18	.	TRBD2	TRBJ2-1
TGTGCCAGCAGCTTAGTGGTCGGGGGTCCCACAGATACGCAGTATTTT	CASSLVVGGPTDTQYF	TRBV7-9	.	.	TRBJ2-3
TGTGCCAGCAGCTTCGAGGGGAACGAGCAGTACTTC	CASSFEGNEQYF	TRBV5-5	few	.	TRBJ2-7
TGCGCCAGCAGCACCGCGCCAGGGGGGGAAGAGACCCAGTACTTC	CASSTAPGGEETQYF	TRBV5-1	.	.	TRBJ2-5
TGTGCCACCAGCAGGGGGGACCCAGGCAATCAGCCCCAGCATTTT	CATSRGDPGNQPQHF	TRBV15	.	.	TRBJ1-5
TGCGCCAGCAGCCCCCTGACTAGCGGGGTCACGGGGGAGACCCAGTACTTC	CASSPLTSGVTGETQYF	TRBV5-1	many	TRBD2	TRBJ2-5
TGCGCCAGCAGCCAACGACCGGGACTAGCGGAGTACAATGAGCAGTTCTTC	CASSQRPGLAEYNEQFF	TRBV5-1	.	TRBD2	TRBJ2-1
TGTGCCACCAGCGCTCTCTACGGGGTGAACAGAACAGATACGCAGTATTTT	CATSALYGVNRTDTQYF	TRBV24-1	few	.	TRBJ2-3
TGCGCCAGCAGCCAGTATACTACGGTCCCAGATACGCAGTATTTT	CASSQYTTVPDTQYF	TRBV4-1	.	.	TRBJ2-3
TGTGCCAGCAGTCTCGGGGGGGACCAGTACTTC	CASSLGGDQYF	TRBV27	.	TRBD2	TRBJ2-5
TGTGCCAGCAGCCAAGGCTACAACAGGGGGCTGGAGACCCAGTACTTC	CASSQGYNRGLETQYF	TRBV14	.	TRBD1	TRBJ2-5
TGTGCCATCAGCCAAGGACTAGCGGGGTTAGGAGAGACCCAGTACTTC	CAISQGLAGLGETQYF	TRBV10-3	.	TRBD2	TRBJ2-5
TGTGCCAGCGGACGGGGACTAGCAGGGGATACGCAGTATTTT	CASGRGLAGDTQYF	TRBV6-1	.	TRBD2	TRBJ2-3
TGTGCCAGCAGCCCAGACAGTCGTAACTATGGCTACACCTTC	CASSPDSRNYGYTF	TRBV9	.	.	TRBJ1-2
TGTGCCAGCAGTTTCTTGGGACAGGGGGTGAACTATGGCTACACCTTC	CASSFLGQGVNYGYTF	TRBV27	once	TRBD1	TRBJ1-2
TGTGCCAGCTCACCACCGGACAGGCTCACCGGGGAGCTGTTTTTT	CASSPPDRLTGELFF	TRBV18	.	TRBD1	TRBJ2-2
TGCAGTGCTCCTCGACAGGGCAAACACATTCAGTACTTC	CSAPRQGKHIQYF	TRBV20-1	.	TRBD1	TRBJ2-4
TGTGCCAGCAGCCAGTACCATTTCACCGGGGAGCTGTTTTTT	CASSQYHFTGELFF	TRBV14	.	.	TRBJ2-2
TGTGCCAGCAGCTTAGTTCTAGCAGGGGCCTTCTCTGGGGCCAACGTCCTGACTTTC	CASSLVLAGAFSGANVLTF	TRBV13	.	.	TRBJ2-6
TGCAGTGCTAGAGGCCCAGGACTAGAGCGGGGGGGCCTTGAGTTCCTAGACAATGAGCAGTTCTTC	CSARGPGLERGGLEFLDNEQFF	TRBV20-1	.	TRBD2	TRBJ2-1
TGTGCCAGCAGCCACAAAGACCGGGGGAACAGGGAGCAGTACTTC	CASSHKDRGNREQYF	TRBV3-1	.	.	TRBJ2-5
TGTGCCAGCGGGAGGGCAAGGTTCGATGAGCAGTTCTTC	CASGRARFDEQFF	TRBV24-1	.	TRBD2	TRBJ2-1
TGTGCCAGCAGCGTAGGACAGGAGAACTATGGCTACACCTTC	CASSVGQENYGYTF	TRBV9	.	.	TRBJ1-2
TGTGCCAGCAGCTCGGCAGGGGTCGGTGCCCAGTTCTTC	CASSSAGVGAQFF	TRBV7-3	.	.	TRBJ2-1
TGTGCCAGTAAGAGAGGAGGGGGCGATTTCGAGCAGTACTTC	CASKRGGGDFEQYF	TRBV19	few	.	TRBJ2-7
TGCGCCAGCAGCCAATCCAAAGTCGGCACAAATACGCAGTATTTT	CASSQSKVGTNTQYF	TRBV4-1	few	.	TRBJ2-3
TGTGCCAGCAGCCAGGTCGTACCGGGGGCCCAGTACTTC	CASSQVVPGAQYF	TRBV5-5	few	.	TRBJ2-5